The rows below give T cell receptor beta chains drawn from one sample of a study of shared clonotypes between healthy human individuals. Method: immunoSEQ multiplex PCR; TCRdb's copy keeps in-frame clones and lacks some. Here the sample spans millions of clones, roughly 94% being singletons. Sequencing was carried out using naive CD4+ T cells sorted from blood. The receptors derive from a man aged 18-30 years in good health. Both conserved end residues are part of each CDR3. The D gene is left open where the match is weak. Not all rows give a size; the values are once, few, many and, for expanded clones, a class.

CDR3 protein: CASSVLRDRFYEQYF
CDR3 DNA: TGTGCCAGTAGTGTACTCCGCGACCGCTTCTACGAGCAGTACTTC
D gene: -
V gene: TRBV19
J gene: TRBJ2-7
clone size: -

CDR3 protein: CASSEFQGGRETQYF
CDR3 DNA: TGTGCCAGCAGTGAATTCCAGGGGGGACGAGAGACCCAGTACTTC
D gene: -
V gene: TRBV25-1
J gene: TRBJ2-5
clone size: -

CDR3 protein: CASSLVGVGAFF
CDR3 DNA: TGCGCCAGCAGCTTGGTAGGCGTCGGAGCTTTCTTT
D gene: -
V gene: TRBV5-1
J gene: TRBJ1-1
clone size: -

CDR3 protein: CASSLGPDRGIQPQHF
CDR3 DNA: TGCGCCAGCAGCTTGGGTCCGGACAGGGGTATTCAGCCCCAGCATTTT
D gene: TRBD1
V gene: TRBV5-1
J gene: TRBJ1-5
clone size: -

CDR3 protein: CASSLGPSGNLQETQYF
CDR3 DNA: TGTGCCAGCAGCTTGGGTCCTAGCGGGAATTTACAAGAGACCCAGTACTTC
D gene: TRBD2
V gene: TRBV5-4
J gene: TRBJ2-5
clone size: -

CDR3 protein: CASSLGPGTYEQYF
CDR3 DNA: TGTGCCAGCAGCTTGGGACCGGGAACCTACGAGCAGTACTTC
D gene: -
V gene: TRBV5-5
J gene: TRBJ2-7
clone size: -

CDR3 protein: CSVPKGEFKGYTF
CDR3 DNA: TGCAGCGTTCCTAAAGGGGAATTTAAGGGCTACACCTTC
D gene: -
V gene: TRBV29-1
J gene: TRBJ1-2
clone size: -

CDR3 protein: CASSQFAAGNTIYF
CDR3 DNA: TGTGCCAGCAGCCAGTTCGCAGCTGGAAACACCATATATTTT
D gene: -
V gene: TRBV14
J gene: TRBJ1-3
clone size: once

CDR3 protein: CASSPDLTIYF
CDR3 DNA: TGTGCCAGCAGTCCCGACTTAACCATATATTTT
D gene: -
V gene: TRBV6-6
J gene: TRBJ1-3
clone size: -

CDR3 protein: CASSTGLAGDTDTQYF
CDR3 DNA: TGTGCCAGCAGCACGGGACTAGCGGGGGACACAGATACGCAGTATTTT
D gene: TRBD2
V gene: TRBV9
J gene: TRBJ2-3
clone size: -

CDR3 protein: CASSSPGQDFGGEYEQYF
CDR3 DNA: TGTGCCAGCAGCTCACCGGGACAGGACTTCGGCGGGGAGTACGAGCAGTACTTC
D gene: -
V gene: TRBV21-1
J gene: TRBJ2-7
clone size: -

CDR3 protein: CASSFWTDGTGELFF
CDR3 DNA: TGTGCCAGCAGCTTCTGGACGGACGGCACCGGGGAGCTGTTTTTT
D gene: -
V gene: TRBV7-8
J gene: TRBJ2-2
clone size: -

CDR3 protein: CASSRDSRNTEAFF
CDR3 DNA: TGTGCCAGCAGCCGTGACAGCAGGAACACTGAAGCTTTCTTT
D gene: -
V gene: TRBV6-6
J gene: TRBJ1-1
clone size: -

CDR3 protein: CAGPSRFLGTDTQYF
CDR3 DNA: TGCGCCGGCCCTAGTCGGTTCTTGGGCACAGATACGCAGTATTTT
D gene: -
V gene: TRBV5-1
J gene: TRBJ2-3
clone size: -

CDR3 protein: CASSWLDSVGEQYF
CDR3 DNA: TGTGCCAGCAGCTGGTTGGACTCAGTCGGCGAGCAGTACTTC
D gene: -
V gene: TRBV2
J gene: TRBJ2-7
clone size: few

CDR3 protein: CASGRALQETQYF
CDR3 DNA: TGTGCCAGCGGGAGGGCATTACAAGAGACCCAGTACTTC
D gene: TRBD2
V gene: TRBV6-6
J gene: TRBJ2-5
clone size: -

CDR3 protein: CASSSGWGGREKLFF
CDR3 DNA: TGTGCCAGCAGTTCTGGATGGGGCGGTCGGGAAAAACTGTTTTTT
D gene: -
V gene: TRBV6-5
J gene: TRBJ1-4
clone size: -

CDR3 protein: CASRTAAQGVNGYTF
CDR3 DNA: TGTGCCAGCAGGACGGCTGCGCAGGGGGTTAATGGCTACACCTTC
D gene: TRBD1
V gene: TRBV28
J gene: TRBJ1-2
clone size: -

CDR3 protein: CASSDTGASPLHF
CDR3 DNA: TGCGCCAGCAGTGACACGGGGGCTTCACCCCTCCACTTT
D gene: -
V gene: TRBV10-2
J gene: TRBJ1-6
clone size: -

CDR3 protein: CASTRSGLEAFF
CDR3 DNA: TGTGCCAGTACCAGGAGCGGGCTTGAAGCTTTCTTT
D gene: -
V gene: TRBV19
J gene: TRBJ1-1
clone size: once

CDR3 protein: CASSLLPGQGSPETQYF
CDR3 DNA: TGTGCCAGCAGCTTATTGCCGGGACAGGGTTCCCCAGAGACCCAGTACTTC
D gene: TRBD1
V gene: TRBV5-4
J gene: TRBJ2-5
clone size: -

CDR3 protein: CASSEMRLPYEQYF
CDR3 DNA: TGTGCCAGCAGTGAAATGAGACTGCCCTACGAGCAGTACTTC
D gene: -
V gene: TRBV25-1
J gene: TRBJ2-7
clone size: -

CDR3 protein: CASSLSSGAQETQYF
CDR3 DNA: TGCGCCAGCAGCTTGTCTAGCGGGGCCCAAGAGACCCAGTACTTC
D gene: TRBD2
V gene: TRBV5-1
J gene: TRBJ2-5
clone size: -

CDR3 protein: CASRRSLAGLYEQYF
CDR3 DNA: TGTGCCAGCAGACGCTCCCTAGCGGGGCTCTACGAGCAGTACTTC
D gene: TRBD2
V gene: TRBV6-5
J gene: TRBJ2-7
clone size: -

CDR3 protein: CASSQDRDGGQPQHF
CDR3 DNA: TGTGCCAGCAGCCAAGATCGGGACGGCGGTCAGCCCCAGCATTTT
D gene: -
V gene: TRBV4-2
J gene: TRBJ1-5
clone size: -

CDR3 protein: CASSVGQSETQYF
CDR3 DNA: TGTGCCAGCAGCGTAGGACAGTCGGAGACCCAGTACTTC
D gene: -
V gene: TRBV5-4
J gene: TRBJ2-5
clone size: -

CDR3 protein: CASSTMGRGDQPQHF
CDR3 DNA: TGTGCCAGCAGTACTATGGGCAGGGGCGATCAGCCCCAGCATTTT
D gene: -
V gene: TRBV6-5
J gene: TRBJ1-5
clone size: -

CDR3 protein: CASSHLATEAFF
CDR3 DNA: TGTGCCAGCAGTCATTTGGCCACTGAAGCTTTCTTT
D gene: -
V gene: TRBV5-5
J gene: TRBJ1-1
clone size: few

CDR3 protein: CASSGDREGETQYF
CDR3 DNA: TGTGCCAGCAGTGGGGACAGAGAAGGAGAGACCCAGTACTTC
D gene: TRBD1
V gene: TRBV28
J gene: TRBJ2-5
clone size: -

CDR3 protein: CASSLETVDNSPLHF
CDR3 DNA: TGCGCCAGCAGCTTAGAGACAGTAGATAATTCACCCCTCCACTTT
D gene: -
V gene: TRBV5-1
J gene: TRBJ1-6
clone size: -

CDR3 protein: CASSPASGEETQYF
CDR3 DNA: TGTGCCAGCAGTCCCGCTAGCGGGGAAGAGACCCAGTACTTC
D gene: TRBD2
V gene: TRBV6-6
J gene: TRBJ2-5
clone size: -

CDR3 protein: CASTHGTFEQYF
CDR3 DNA: TGTGCCAGCACCCACGGGACTTTCGAGCAGTACTTC
D gene: -
V gene: TRBV6-6
J gene: TRBJ2-7
clone size: -

CDR3 protein: CASSDPFNQPQHF
CDR3 DNA: TGTGCCAGCAGTGACCCCTTTAATCAGCCCCAGCATTTT
D gene: -
V gene: TRBV6-1
J gene: TRBJ1-5
clone size: -

CDR3 protein: CAWSVRGRGTYNEQFF
CDR3 DNA: TGTGCCTGGAGTGTACGAGGGCGGGGGACCTACAATGAGCAGTTCTTC
D gene: TRBD2
V gene: TRBV30
J gene: TRBJ2-1
clone size: -

CDR3 protein: CASSEASGLYYEQYF
CDR3 DNA: TGCGCCAGCAGTGAGGCTAGCGGCCTTTACTACGAGCAGTACTTC
D gene: TRBD2
V gene: TRBV10-2
J gene: TRBJ2-7
clone size: -

CDR3 protein: CASRYTGGKGYGYTF
CDR3 DNA: TGTGCCAGCAGGTATACAGGGGGAAAAGGCTATGGCTACACCTTC
D gene: TRBD1
V gene: TRBV28
J gene: TRBJ1-2
clone size: -

CDR3 protein: CSVYSSYEQYF
CDR3 DNA: TGCAGCGTTTATAGCTCTTACGAGCAGTACTTC
D gene: -
V gene: TRBV29-1
J gene: TRBJ2-7
clone size: -

CDR3 protein: CASSYSTGSYTF
CDR3 DNA: TGTGCCAGCAGTTACTCGACAGGGAGCTACACCTTC
D gene: TRBD1
V gene: TRBV6-5
J gene: TRBJ1-2
clone size: -

CDR3 protein: CASREGYTEAFF
CDR3 DNA: TGTGCCAGCAGGGAGGGGTACACTGAAGCTTTCTTT
D gene: -
V gene: TRBV2
J gene: TRBJ1-1
clone size: -

CDR3 protein: CASSDGTGGEQYF
CDR3 DNA: TGCGCCAGCAGCGATGGGACAGGAGGCGAGCAGTACTTC
D gene: TRBD1
V gene: TRBV5-1
J gene: TRBJ2-7
clone size: -

CDR3 protein: CASSSAGGPEAFF
CDR3 DNA: TGCGCCAGCAGCTCCGCAGGAGGACCTGAAGCTTTCTTT
D gene: -
V gene: TRBV5-1
J gene: TRBJ1-1
clone size: -

CDR3 protein: CASSEYGIGSYGYTF
CDR3 DNA: TGTGCCAGCAGTGAATATGGGATTGGTAGTTATGGCTACACCTTC
D gene: -
V gene: TRBV6-1
J gene: TRBJ1-2
clone size: few

CDR3 protein: CASFGGLNTEAFF
CDR3 DNA: TGTGCCAGCTTCGGGGGGTTGAACACTGAAGCTTTCTTT
D gene: -
V gene: TRBV18
J gene: TRBJ1-1
clone size: -

CDR3 protein: CASSDRNEATEAFF
CDR3 DNA: TGTGCCAGCAGTGATCGTAACGAGGCCACTGAAGCTTTCTTT
D gene: -
V gene: TRBV6-1
J gene: TRBJ1-1
clone size: -

CDR3 protein: CASRMWGQGTQETQYF
CDR3 DNA: TGTGCCAGCAGAATGTGGGGACAGGGAACCCAAGAGACCCAGTACTTC
D gene: TRBD1
V gene: TRBV5-6
J gene: TRBJ2-5
clone size: -

CDR3 protein: CASSLGLAGEVGEQFF
CDR3 DNA: TGTGCCAGCAGCTTGGGACTAGCGGGAGAGGTGGGTGAGCAGTTCTTC
D gene: TRBD2
V gene: TRBV5-4
J gene: TRBJ2-1
clone size: -